The 18 T cell receptor beta chains listed next were all sequenced from one sample in a study of blood T cell repertoires in COVID-19. Using immunoSEQ multiplex PCR, the repertoire was profiled, and TCRdb retains in-frame clones only, with some absent. The sample consists of around 200,000 clones, more than 80% of them appearing once. The sequenced sample was peripheral blood. Receptors were obtained from a human donor in a cohort sampled during active COVID-19.

The gene calls are TRBV27 and TRBJ2-7, with TRBD1 matching over 9 bases. This CDR3 is 11 amino acids long. V trimming: 10 bases; J trimming: 6 bases; junction bases outside the gene matches: 4. Germline CDR1 and CDR2: MNHEY and SMNVEV (reference sequence). The CDR3 sequence is CATRQGGEQYF. In DNA form, the CDR3 reads TGTGCCACACGACAGGGGGGCGAGCAGTACTTC.

The chain is built from TRBV4-1 and TRBJ2-4; 9 nucleotides agree with TRBD1. Germline V gene lookup returns CDR1 MGHRA and CDR2 YSYEKL. V lost 1 base to trimming and J lost 4 bases; unmatched junction nucleotides: 5. The CDR3 has 16 residues. CDR3: CASSQVGQGIKNIQYF. In nucleotides, the CDR3 is TGCGCCAGCAGCCAAGTGGGACAGGGAATTAAAAACATTCAGTACTTC.

V is TRBV7-9 and J is TRBJ1-1; D perhaps matches TRBD1 (6 bases). Germline V lookup: CDR1 SEHNR, CDR2 FQNEAQ (reference sequence). CDR3 length equals 13 residues. V lost 3 bases to trimming and J lost 7 bases, with 12 bases between them. CDR3 nucleotides: TGTGCCAGCAGCTTCGGGGACATACTTGAAGCTTTCTTT. Its protein product is CASSFGDILEAFF.

The chain joins TRBV10-3 to TRBJ1-6; 9 bases fit TRBD1. The CDR3 runs to 14 residues. Trimming cost V 2 bases and J 9 bases; bases outside gene matches: 2. Germline loops: CDR1 ENHRY, CDR2 SYGVKD. The DNA for the CDR3 is TGTGCCATCAGTGAGGGGACAGGGCTTTCACCCCTCCACTTT. As protein: CAISEGTGLSPLHF.

There are a few counts of this clone. V and J are TRBV5-1 and TRBJ1-1; weak D call: TRBD1 (5 bases). There are 15 residues in the CDR3. The V end was cut by 0 bases, the J end by 6 bases, with 15 bases between. CDR1 SGHRS and CDR2 YFSETQ come from the germline V gene. The CDR3 DNA reads TGCGCCAGCAGCTTGGCCAGGACACGTGGCTCTGAAGCTTTCTTT. Translation: CASSLARTRGSEAFF.

In its sample, this clone was seen a few times. The chain combines TRBV10-2 with TRBJ2-7; a weak D match, TRBD2 (7 bases). Germline CDR1 and CDR2: WSHSY and SAAADI. Trimming stripped 7 bases from V and 6 bases from J, with 13 bases between. There are 12 residues in the CDR3. The CDR3 reads CASTPGGAEQYF. CDR3 DNA: TGCGCCAGCACTCCGGGGGGCGCCGAGCAGTACTTC.

V and J are TRBV10-3 and TRBJ2-1; no firm D call. The CDR3 consists of 15 residues. Trimming removed 2 bases from V and 5 bases from J, with 13 bases in between. Germline values: CDR1 ENHRY, CDR2 SYGVKD. The CDR3 loop reads CAISEGPRSNNEQFF. CDR3 nucleotides: TGTGCCATCAGTGAGGGCCCTAGGAGCAACAATGAGCAGTTCTTC.

This clone showed up just once. The chain recombines TRBV4-2 with TRBJ2-3; TRBD2 matches 15 bases. Germline CDR1 and CDR2: LGHNA and YNFKEQ. Trimming removed 1 base from V and 4 bases from J; junction bases left unmatched: 3. The CDR3 is 17 residues long. DNA of the CDR3: TGTGCCAGCAGCCAAGCGGGACTAGCGGGGGGCTCAGATACGCAGTATTTT. This gives the protein CASSQAGLAGGSDTQYF.

The chain recombines TRBV12-3 or TRBV12-4 with TRBJ2-7; a weak D match, TRBD2 (5 bases). V shed 5 bases and J shed 7 bases, with 15 bases lying between them. There are 13 residues in the CDR3. DNA of the CDR3: TGTGCCAGCAGTCGGGCCCATCCGGGGGAGCAGTACTTC. Residues: CASSRAHPGEQYF.

The chain recombines TRBV3-1 (or the pseudogene TRBV3-2) with TRBJ1-3, with D tentatively TRBD1 (6 bases). V dropped 1 base and J dropped 0 bases, with 7 bases sitting between them. CDR1 and CDR2 (germline): LGHDT, YNNKEL (reference sequence). This CDR3 comprises 15 residues. The CDR3 nucleotides read TGTGCCAGCAGCCAAGGACAGGTCTCTGGAAACACCATATATTTT. Amino acids: CASSQGQVSGNTIYF.

The gene calls are TRBV4-1 and TRBJ2-1; 11 nucleotides line up with TRBD2. The CDR3 covers 18 residues. With 3 bases clipped from V and 10 bases from J, the junction kept 17 bases outside the gene matches. CDR1 MGHRA and CDR2 YSYEKL come from the germline V gene. The DNA for the CDR3 is TGCGCCAGCAGCCAGGTTTTAGCGGGGGGGTCCCTACAAGGGGAGCAGTTCTTC. Protein sequence: CASSQVLAGGSLQGEQFF.

The CDR3 spells CASSGQGRWDQPQHF. In DNA form, the CDR3 reads TGTGCCAGCAGTGGCCAGGGTAGATGGGATCAGCCCCAGCATTTT. The V gene is TRBV2, the J gene TRBJ1-5, with D tentatively TRBD1 (5 bases). The germline V and J ends were trimmed by 4 bases and 5 bases, with 15 bases remaining between them. This CDR3 comprises 15 residues. CDR1 is SNHLY, CDR2 FYNNEI, per germline.

Written as DNA, the CDR3 is TGCGCCAGCAGCTTGACACAGGGTCAGGGTGAAGCTTTCTTT. It encodes CASSLTQGQGEAFF. This sequence joins TRBV5-1 and TRBJ1-1; D perhaps matches TRBD1 (6 bases). The CDR3 contains 14 residues. Germline CDR1 reads SGHRS; CDR2 reads YFSETQ. V was trimmed by 1 base and J by 7 bases, leaving 14 bases between them.

This chain links TRBV5-6 with TRBJ1-2; D is unclear. Germline V gives CDR1 SGHDT, CDR2 YYEEEE. V lost 3 bases and J 3 bases, leaving 12 bases between the germline ends. The CDR3 consists of 14 residues. The CDR3 reads CASSSFRAYYGYTF. In DNA, the CDR3 is TGTGCCAGCAGCTCCTTCCGAGCATACTATGGCTACACCTTC.

This clone is a singleton in its sample. The rearrangement uses TRBV11-2 and TRBJ2-7, with unresolved D. The CDR3 contains 13 residues. V was clipped by 1 base and J by 2 bases, with 6 bases between them. Looked up from germline, CDR1 is SGHAT and CDR2 is FQNNGV. DNA for the CDR3: TGTGCCAGCAGCTTAGTCACAGCCTACGAGCAGTACTTC. Encoded protein: CASSLVTAYEQYF. The entire variable domain, with the rest obtained from reference TRBV11-2 and TRBJ2-7, is as follows: EAGVAQSPRYKIIEKRQSVAFWCNPISGHATLYWYQQILGQGPKLLIQFQNNGVVDDSQLPKDRFSAERLKGVDSTLKIQPAKLEDSAVYLCASSLVTAYEQYFGPGTRLTVT.

The chain has TRBV9 and TRBJ2-1, with 7 bases identical to TRBD2. CDR1 SGDLS and CDR2 YYNGEE come from the germline V gene. This CDR3 is 13 amino acids long. Trimming at V came to 0 bases and at J to 9 bases, leaving 3 bases not matched to a gene. This CDR3 reads CASSVGGGGEQFF. The CDR3, as DNA: TGTGCCAGCAGCGTAGGCGGGGGTGGTGAGCAGTTCTTC.

This clone was detected once. The chain combines TRBV12-5 with TRBJ1-1, with D possibly matching TRBD1 (6 bases). V gave up 4 bases and J gave up 4 bases, with 16 bases separating them. Germline V CDR1 and CDR2: LGHNT, FRNRAP. The CDR3 has 15 residues. This CDR3 is CASGSDTGWSTEAFF. In nucleotides, the CDR3 is TGTGCTAGTGGTTCCGACACAGGGTGGAGCACTGAAGCTTTCTTT.

A word on this clone: Other DNA sequences in the sample encode the same CDR3. The rearrangement uses TRBV5-1 and TRBJ1-2; 8 bases fit TRBD1. CDR1 SGHRS and CDR2 YFSETQ come from the germline V gene. Germline trimming cut 5 bases from V and 4 bases from J; bases unmatched to any gene: 4. The CDR3 runs to 13 residues. The CDR3 loop reads CASSSGGGYGYTF. The DNA for the CDR3 is TGCGCCAGCAGTTCAGGGGGCGGCTATGGCTACACCTTC.